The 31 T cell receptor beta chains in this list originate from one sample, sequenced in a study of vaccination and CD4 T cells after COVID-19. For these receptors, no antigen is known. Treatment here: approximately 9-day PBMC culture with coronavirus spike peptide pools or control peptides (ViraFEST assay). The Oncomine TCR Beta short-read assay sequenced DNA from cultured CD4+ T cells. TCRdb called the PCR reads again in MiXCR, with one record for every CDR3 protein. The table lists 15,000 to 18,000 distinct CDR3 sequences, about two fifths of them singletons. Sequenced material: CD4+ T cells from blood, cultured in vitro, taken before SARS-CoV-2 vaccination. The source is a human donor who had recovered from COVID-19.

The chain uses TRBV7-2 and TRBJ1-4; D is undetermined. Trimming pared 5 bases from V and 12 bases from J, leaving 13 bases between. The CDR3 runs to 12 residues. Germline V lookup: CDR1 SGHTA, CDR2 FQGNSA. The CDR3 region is CASSRAGTQLFF. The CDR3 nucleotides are TGTGCCAGCAGCAGGGCGGGCACTCAACTGTTTTTT.

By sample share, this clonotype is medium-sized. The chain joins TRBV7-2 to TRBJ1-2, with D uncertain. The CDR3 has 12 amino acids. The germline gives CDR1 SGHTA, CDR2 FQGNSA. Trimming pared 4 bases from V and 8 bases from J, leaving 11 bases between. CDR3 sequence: CASSSYDEGYTF. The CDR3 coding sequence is TGTGCCAGCAGCTCTTATGACGAAGGCTACACCTTC. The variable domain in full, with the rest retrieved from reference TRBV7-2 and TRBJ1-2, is GAGVSQSPSNKVTEKGKDVELRCDPISGHTALYWYRQSLGQGLEFLIYFQGNSAPDKSGLPSDRFSAERTGGSVSTLTIQRTQQEDSAVYLCASSSYDEGYTFGSGTRLTVV.

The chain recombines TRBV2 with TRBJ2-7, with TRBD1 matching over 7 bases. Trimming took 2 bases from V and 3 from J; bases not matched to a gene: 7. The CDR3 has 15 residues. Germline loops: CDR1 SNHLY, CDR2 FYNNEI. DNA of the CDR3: TGTGCCAGCAGTGAACGGGGACAGCCGATCTACGAGCAGTACTTC. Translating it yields CASSERGQPIYEQYF.

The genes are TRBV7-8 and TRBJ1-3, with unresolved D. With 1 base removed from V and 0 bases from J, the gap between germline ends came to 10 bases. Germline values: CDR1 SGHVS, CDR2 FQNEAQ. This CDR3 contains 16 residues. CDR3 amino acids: CASSLGPPSSGNTIYF. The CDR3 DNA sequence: TGTGCCAGCAGCTTAGGCCCGCCAAGCTCTGGAAACACCATATATTTT. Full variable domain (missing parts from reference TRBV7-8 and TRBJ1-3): GAGVSQSPRYKVAKRGQDVALRCDPISGHVSLFWYQQALGQGPEFLTYFQNEAQLDKSGLPSDRFFAERPEGSVSTLKIQRTQQEDSAVYLCASSLGPPSSGNTIYFGEGSWLTVV.

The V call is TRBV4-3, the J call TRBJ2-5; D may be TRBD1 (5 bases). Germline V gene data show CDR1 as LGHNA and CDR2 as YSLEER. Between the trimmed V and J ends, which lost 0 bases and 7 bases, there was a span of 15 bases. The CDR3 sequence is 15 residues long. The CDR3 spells CASSQDHRSDGTQYF. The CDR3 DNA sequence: TGCGCCAGCAGCCAAGATCACAGGTCGGATGGGACCCAGTACTTC.

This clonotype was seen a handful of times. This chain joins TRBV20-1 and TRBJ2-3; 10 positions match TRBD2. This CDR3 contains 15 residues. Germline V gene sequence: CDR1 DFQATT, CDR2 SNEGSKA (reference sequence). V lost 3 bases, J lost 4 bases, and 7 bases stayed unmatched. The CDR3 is CSARVLAGVPDTQYF. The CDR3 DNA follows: TGCAGTGCTAGGGTTCTAGCGGGAGTCCCAGATACGCAGTATTTT.

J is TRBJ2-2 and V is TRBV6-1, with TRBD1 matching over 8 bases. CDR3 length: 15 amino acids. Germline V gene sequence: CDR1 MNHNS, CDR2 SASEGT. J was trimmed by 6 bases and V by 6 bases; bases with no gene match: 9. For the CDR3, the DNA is TGTGCCAGCAGAGGACAGGGTAGGGTGGCCGGGGAGCTGTTTTTT. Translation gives CASRGQGRVAGELFF.

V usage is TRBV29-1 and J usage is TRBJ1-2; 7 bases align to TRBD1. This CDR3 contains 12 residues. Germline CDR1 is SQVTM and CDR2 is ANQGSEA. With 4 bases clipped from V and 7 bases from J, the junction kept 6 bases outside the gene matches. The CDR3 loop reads CSVVAGGSGYTF. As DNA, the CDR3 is TGCAGCGTTGTTGCAGGGGGAAGTGGCTACACCTTC.

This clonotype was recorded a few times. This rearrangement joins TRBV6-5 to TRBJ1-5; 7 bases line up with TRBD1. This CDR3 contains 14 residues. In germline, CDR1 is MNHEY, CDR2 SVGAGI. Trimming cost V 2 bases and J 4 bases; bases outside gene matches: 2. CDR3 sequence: CASSYPGGNQPQHF. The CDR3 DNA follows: TGTGCCAGCAGTTACCCAGGGGGTAATCAGCCCCAGCATTTT.

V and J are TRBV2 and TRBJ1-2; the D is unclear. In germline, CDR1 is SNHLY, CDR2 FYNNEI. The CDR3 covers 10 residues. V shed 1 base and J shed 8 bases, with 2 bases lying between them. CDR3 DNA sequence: TGTGCCAGCAGTGAAGGAGGCTACACCTTC. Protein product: CASSEGGYTF.

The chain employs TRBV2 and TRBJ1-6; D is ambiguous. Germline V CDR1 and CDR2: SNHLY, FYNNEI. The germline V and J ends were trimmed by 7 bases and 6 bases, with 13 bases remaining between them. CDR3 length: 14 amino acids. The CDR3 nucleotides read TGTGCCAGCAAGGAGAATAGGATTAATTCACCCCTCCACTTT. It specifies CASKENRINSPLHF.

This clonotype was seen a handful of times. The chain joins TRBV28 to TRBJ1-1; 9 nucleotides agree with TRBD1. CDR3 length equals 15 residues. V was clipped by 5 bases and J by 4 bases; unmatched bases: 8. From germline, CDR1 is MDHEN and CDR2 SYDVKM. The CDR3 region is CASSPGQGSGTEAFF. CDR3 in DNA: TGTGCCAGCAGTCCGGGACAGGGTTCGGGCACTGAAGCTTTCTTT.

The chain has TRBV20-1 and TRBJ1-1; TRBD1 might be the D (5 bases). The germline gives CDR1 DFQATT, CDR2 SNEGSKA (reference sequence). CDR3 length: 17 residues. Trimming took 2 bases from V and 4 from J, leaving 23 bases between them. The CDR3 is CSARRTQGILVFTEAFF. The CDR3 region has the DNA TGCAGTGCTAGACGCACCCAGGGTATATTAGTTTTCACTGAAGCTTTCTTT.

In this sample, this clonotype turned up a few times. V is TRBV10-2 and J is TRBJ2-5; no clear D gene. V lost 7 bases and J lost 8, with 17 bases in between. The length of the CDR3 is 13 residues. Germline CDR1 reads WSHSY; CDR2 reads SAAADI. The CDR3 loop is CASNERWVETQYF. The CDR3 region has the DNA TGCGCCAGCAACGAACGGTGGGTCGAAACCCAGTACTTC.

DNA of the CDR3: TGTGCCAGCAGTTACGCGGGGGCCTACGAGCAGTACTTC. Protein product: CASSYAGAYEQYF. The rearrangement joins TRBV6-2 or TRBV6-3 to TRBJ2-7; TRBD2 matches 7 bases. This CDR3 is built from 13 residues. The V gene end was trimmed by 2 bases and the J gene end by 2 bases; junction bases not matched to a gene: 0. Germline CDR1 is MNHEY and CDR2 is SVGEGT.

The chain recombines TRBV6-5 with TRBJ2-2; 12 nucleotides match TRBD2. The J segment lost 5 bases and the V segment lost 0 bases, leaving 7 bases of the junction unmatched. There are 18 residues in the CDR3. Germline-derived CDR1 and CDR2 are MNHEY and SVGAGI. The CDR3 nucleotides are TGTGCCAGCAGTTACTCGACGGCTAGCGGGAGGGGGACCGGGGAGCTGTTTTTT. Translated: CASSYSTASGRGTGELFF.

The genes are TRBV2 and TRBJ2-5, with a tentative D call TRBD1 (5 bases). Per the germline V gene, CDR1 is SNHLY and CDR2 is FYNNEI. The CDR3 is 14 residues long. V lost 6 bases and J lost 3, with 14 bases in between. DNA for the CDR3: TGTGCCAGCAGCGTCAGGGTCCCAAAAGAGACCCAGTACTTC. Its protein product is CASSVRVPKETQYF.

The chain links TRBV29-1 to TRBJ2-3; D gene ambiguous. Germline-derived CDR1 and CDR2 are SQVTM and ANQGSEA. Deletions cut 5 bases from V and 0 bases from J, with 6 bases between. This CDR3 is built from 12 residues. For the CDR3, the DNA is TGCAGCGTTCAGGACAGCACAGATACGCAGTATTTT. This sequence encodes CSVQDSTDTQYF.

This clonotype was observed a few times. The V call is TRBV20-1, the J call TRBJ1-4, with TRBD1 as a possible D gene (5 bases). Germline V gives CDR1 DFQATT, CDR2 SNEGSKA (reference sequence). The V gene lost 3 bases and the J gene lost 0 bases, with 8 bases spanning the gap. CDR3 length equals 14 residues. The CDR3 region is CSASGAATNEKLFF. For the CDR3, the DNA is TGCAGTGCTAGTGGGGCAGCAACTAATGAAAAACTGTTTTTT.

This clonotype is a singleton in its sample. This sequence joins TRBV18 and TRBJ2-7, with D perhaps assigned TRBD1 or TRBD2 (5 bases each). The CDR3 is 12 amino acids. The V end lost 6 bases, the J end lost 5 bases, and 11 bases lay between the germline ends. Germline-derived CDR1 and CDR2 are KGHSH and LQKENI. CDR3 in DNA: TGTGCCAGCTCGGAGCGAGGGGACGAGCAGTACTTC. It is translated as CASSERGDEQYF.

The CDR3 coding sequence is TGTGCCAGCAGCTTATACGGACAGAGGGAGACCCAGTACTTC. Translated: CASSLYGQRETQYF. The chain employs TRBV7-2 and TRBJ2-5; D may be TRBD1 (6 bases). Germline lookup yields CDR1 SGHTA and CDR2 FQGNSA. The CDR3 runs to 14 residues. V lost 2 bases and J 5 bases, leaving 12 bases between the germline ends.

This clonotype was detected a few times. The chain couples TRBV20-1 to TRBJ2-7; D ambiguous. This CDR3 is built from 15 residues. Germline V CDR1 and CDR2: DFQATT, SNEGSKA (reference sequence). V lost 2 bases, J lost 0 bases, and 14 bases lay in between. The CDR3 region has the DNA TGCAGTGCTAGAAGCGCCAGGTCAAGCTCCTACGAGCAGTACTTC. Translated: CSARSARSSSYEQYF.

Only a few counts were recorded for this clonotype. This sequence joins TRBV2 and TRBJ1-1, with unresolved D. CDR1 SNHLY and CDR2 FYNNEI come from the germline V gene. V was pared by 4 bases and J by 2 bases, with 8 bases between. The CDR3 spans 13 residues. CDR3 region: CASSAQSNTEAFF. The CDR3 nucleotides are TGTGCCAGCAGTGCACAGAGTAACACTGAAGCTTTCTTT.

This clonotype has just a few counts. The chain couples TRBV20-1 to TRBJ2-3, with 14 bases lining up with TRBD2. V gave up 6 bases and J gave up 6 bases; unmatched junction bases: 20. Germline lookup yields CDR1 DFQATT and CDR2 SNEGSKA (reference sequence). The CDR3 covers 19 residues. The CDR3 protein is CSAVRPGLAGVTRGDTQYF. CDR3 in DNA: TGCAGTGCCGTCAGACCGGGACTAGCGGGGGTGACCCGAGGGGATACGCAGTATTTT.

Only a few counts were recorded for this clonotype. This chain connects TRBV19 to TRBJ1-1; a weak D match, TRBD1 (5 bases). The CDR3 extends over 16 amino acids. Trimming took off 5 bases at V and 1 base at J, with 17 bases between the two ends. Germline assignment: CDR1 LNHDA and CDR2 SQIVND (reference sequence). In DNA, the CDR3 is TGTGCCAGTAGTTCTGCAGGGTCTCGGGCGAACACTGAAGCTTTCTTT. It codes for CASSSAGSRANTEAFF.

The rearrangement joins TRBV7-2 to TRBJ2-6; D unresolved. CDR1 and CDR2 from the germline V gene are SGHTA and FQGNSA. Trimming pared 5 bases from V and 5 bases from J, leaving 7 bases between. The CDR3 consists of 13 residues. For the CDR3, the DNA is TGTGCCAGCAGCCTCCGGTGGGCCAACGTCCTGACTTTC. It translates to CASSLRWANVLTF.

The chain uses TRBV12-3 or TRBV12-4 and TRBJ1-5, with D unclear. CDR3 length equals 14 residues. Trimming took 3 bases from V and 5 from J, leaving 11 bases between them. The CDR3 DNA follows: TGTGCCAGCAGTTTTGGGCATCTAGATCAGCCCCAGCATTTT. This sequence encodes CASSFGHLDQPQHF.

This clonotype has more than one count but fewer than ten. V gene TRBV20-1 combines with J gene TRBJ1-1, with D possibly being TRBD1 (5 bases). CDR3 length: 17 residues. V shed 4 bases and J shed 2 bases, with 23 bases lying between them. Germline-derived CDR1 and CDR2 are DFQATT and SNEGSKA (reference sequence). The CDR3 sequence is CSAIGQGQSPLNTEAFF. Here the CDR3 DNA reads TGCAGTGCTATTGGGCAGGGCCAATCCCCCCTTAACACTGAAGCTTTCTTT.

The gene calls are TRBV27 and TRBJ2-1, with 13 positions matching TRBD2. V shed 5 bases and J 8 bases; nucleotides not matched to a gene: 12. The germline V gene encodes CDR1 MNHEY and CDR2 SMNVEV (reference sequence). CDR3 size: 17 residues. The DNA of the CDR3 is TGTGCCAGCAGTCCGCAACTGGGACTAGCGGGGAAACATGAGCAGTTCTTC. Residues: CASSPQLGLAGKHEQFF.

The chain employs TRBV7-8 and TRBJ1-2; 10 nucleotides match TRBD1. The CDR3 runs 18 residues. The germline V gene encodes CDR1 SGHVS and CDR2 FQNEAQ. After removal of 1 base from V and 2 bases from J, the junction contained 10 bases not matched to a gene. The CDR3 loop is CASSLVGVGTGANYGYTF. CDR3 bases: TGTGCCAGCAGCTTAGTGGGGGTGGGGACAGGGGCCAACTATGGCTACACCTTC.

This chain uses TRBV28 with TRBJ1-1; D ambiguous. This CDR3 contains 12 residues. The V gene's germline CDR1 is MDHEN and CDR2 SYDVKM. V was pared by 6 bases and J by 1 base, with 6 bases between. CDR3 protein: CASRPPNTEAFF. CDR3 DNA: TGTGCCAGCAGACCGCCGAACACTGAAGCTTTCTTT.